Shown below are 18 T cell receptor beta chains from a single sample sequenced in a study of OX40 agonist ivuxolimab in advanced cancers. Profiling relied on immunoSEQ multiplex PCR, and the TCRdb table lists in-frame clones only, not all of them. The table includes roughly 48,000 clones, about 88% detected once. The starting material was CD4+ or CD8+ T cells sorted from blood, obtained in a trial of the OX40 agonist ivuxolimab. The receptor set was obtained from an adult with an advanced solid tumor such as melanoma, head and neck, liver or kidney cancer.

This sequence joins TRBV5-6 and TRBJ1-1; 9 positions agree with TRBD1. V shed 4 bases, J shed 3 bases, and the junction held 7 bases outside the gene matches. Germline V gene data show CDR1 as SGHDT and CDR2 as YYEEEE. The CDR3 has 15 residues. The CDR3 DNA is TGTGCCAGCAGCCCGGGACAGGGATGGCACACTGAAGCTTTCTTT. It yields the protein CASSPGQGWHTEAFF.

The V call is TRBV7-2, the J call TRBJ1-5; D uncertain. The CDR3 loop spans 15 amino acids. Trimming removed 3 bases from V and 0 bases from J, with 9 bases in between. Germline lookup yields CDR1 SGHTA and CDR2 FQGNSA. In DNA, the CDR3 is TGTGCCAGCAGCTTGGCGGCTAATAGCAATCAGCCCCAGCATTTT. The encoded protein is CASSLAANSNQPQHF.

CDR3 nucleotide sequence: TGTGCCAGCAGCTTAGCGGTCGGAGACTATGGCTACACCTTC. Its translation: CASSLAVGDYGYTF. V usage is TRBV7-2 and J usage is TRBJ1-2, with unresolved D. The CDR3 spans 14 residues. Deletions cut 0 bases from V and 3 bases from J, with 8 bases between. CDR1 SGHTA and CDR2 FQGNSA come from the germline V gene. Variable domain in full (rest from reference TRBV7-2 and TRBJ1-2): GAGVSQSPSNKVTEKGKDVELRCDPISGHTALYWYRQSLGQGLEFLIYFQGNSAPDKSGLPSDRFSAERTGGSVSTLTIQRTQQEDSAVYLCASSLAVGDYGYTFGSGTRLTVV.

The chain is built from TRBV2 and TRBJ1-5, with 11 bases that match TRBD1. This CDR3 comprises 14 residues. The V and J ends lost 4 bases and 6 bases, in that order; junction bases with no gene match: 2. From germline, CDR1 is SNHLY and CDR2 FYNNEI. The CDR3 reads CASSGTGGGQPQHF. The CDR3 DNA reads as TGTGCCAGCAGTGGGACAGGGGGCGGTCAGCCCCAGCATTTT.

In the case of this clone: The same CDR3 can be traced to other DNA sequences in this sample. The V gene is TRBV7-9, the J gene TRBJ2-2; D gene ambiguous. The V gene's germline CDR1 is SEHNR and CDR2 FQNEAQ (reference sequence). Deletions cut 5 bases from V and 3 bases from J, with 4 bases between. CDR3 length equals 12 residues. DNA for the CDR3: TGTGCCAGCAGCCGAGACACCGGGGAGCTGTTTTTT. Its protein product is CASSRDTGELFF.

The V and J genes are TRBV6-1 and TRBJ1-6; D remains ambiguous. Germline V gene data show CDR1 as MNHNS and CDR2 as SASEGT. Trimming removed 1 base from V and 8 bases from J, with 12 bases in between. CDR3 length: 15 residues. CDR3 nucleotides: TGTGCCAGCAGTGAAGGGGGAGCGAGGGATTCACCCCTCCACTTT. This translates into CASSEGGARDSPLHF.

The chain carries TRBV2 and TRBJ2-7; 9 bases agree with TRBD2. Germline-derived CDR1 and CDR2 are SNHLY and FYNNEI. The junction had 8 bases not matched to a gene; V was cut back by 5 bases and J by 0 bases. The length of the CDR3 is 16 residues. CDR3 in amino acids: CASSHISGRGSYEQYF. The CDR3 DNA sequence: TGTGCCAGCAGTCATATTAGCGGGAGAGGCTCCTACGAGCAGTACTTC.

The V call is TRBV7-2, the J call TRBJ2-5, with no clear D. This CDR3 contains 12 residues. Deletions cut 4 bases from V and 7 bases from J, with 10 bases between. CDR1 and CDR2 (germline): SGHTA, FQGNSA. DNA of the CDR3: TGTGCCAGCAGCTCCCGAGCCGGGACCCAGTACTTC. Residues: CASSSRAGTQYF.

The J gene is TRBJ2-5, the V gene TRBV18, with a tentative D call TRBD2 (6 bases). Germline V CDR1 and CDR2: KGHSH, LQKENI. This CDR3 is 15 amino acids long. V lost 1 base, J lost 0 bases, and 9 bases lay in between. The CDR3 here is CASSPRGGDQETQYF. CDR3 nucleotides: TGTGCCAGCTCACCACGGGGCGGGGACCAAGAGACCCAGTACTTC.

The chain employs TRBV7-6 and TRBJ2-1; D is possibly TRBD1 (5 bases). There are 19 residues in the CDR3. Trimming took 9 bases from V and 3 from J, leaving 30 bases between them. CDR1 and CDR2 from the germline V gene are SGHVS and FNYEAQ. The CDR3 reads CASAGWGSLGKRLYNEQFF. The CDR3 DNA reads as TGTGCCAGTGCCGGTTGGGGCAGTTTGGGTAAACGGCTCTACAATGAGCAGTTCTTC.

J is TRBJ1-2 and V is TRBV9; TRBD1 aligns across 11 bases. The CDR3 spans 14 residues. From germline, CDR1 is SGDLS and CDR2 YYNGEE. Trimming removed 4 bases from V and 4 bases from J; junction bases left unmatched: 3. This CDR3 is CASSPGQGAYGYTF. CDR3 nucleotides: TGTGCCAGCAGCCCCGGACAGGGGGCCTATGGCTACACCTTC. Full variable domain (missing parts from reference TRBV9 and TRBJ1-2): DSGVTQTPKHLITATGQRVTLRCSPRSGDLSVYWYQQSLDQGLQFLIQYYNGEERAKGNILERFSAQQFPDLHSELNLSSLELGDSALYFCASSPGQGAYGYTFGSGTRLTVV.

This clone came up a few times. J is TRBJ1-1 and V is TRBV5-4; D call uncertain. The CDR3 is made up of 15 amino acids. Germline CDR1 is SGHNT and CDR2 is YYREEE (reference sequence). Trimming cost V 4 bases and J 3 bases, with 16 bases left between them. CDR3 in amino acids: CASSPSFNRDTEAFF. CDR3 bases: TGTGCCAGCAGCCCCAGTTTTAACCGGGACACTGAAGCTTTCTTT.

This chain connects TRBV6-5 to TRBJ1-5; D unclear. The germline V gene encodes CDR1 MNHEY and CDR2 SVGAGI. Trimming pared 6 bases from V and 5 bases from J, leaving 11 bases between. The CDR3 consists of 13 residues. CDR3 amino acids: CASSPGSDQPQHF. Written as DNA, the CDR3 is TGTGCCAGCAGCCCCGGGAGCGATCAGCCCCAGCATTTT.

This clone is a singleton in its sample. The junction differs from germline at one of its ends, possibly a read error. The chain uses TRBV10-3 and TRBJ2-3; D gene uncertain. Germline CDR1 is ENHRY and CDR2 is SYGVKD. The CDR3 extends over 12 amino acids. CDR3 sequence (DNA): TGTGCCATCAGCCTCGGCACCGATACGCAGTATTTT. Protein sequence: CAISLGTDTQYF.

The V and J genes are TRBV6-1 and TRBJ1-3; D unclear. The CDR3 has 14 residues. Trimming cost V 7 bases and J 0 bases, with 10 bases left between them. Germline CDR1 reads MNHNS; CDR2 reads SASEGT. The CDR3 protein is CASTPSISGNTIYF. The DNA for the CDR3 is TGTGCCAGCACCCCCAGCATCTCTGGAAACACCATATATTTT.

The rearrangement uses TRBV19 and TRBJ2-1; 8 bases fit TRBD1. The trim removed 6 bases at V and 4 bases at J, leaving 20 bases unmatched. The CDR3 consists of 19 residues. Germline V gene data show CDR1 as LNHDA and CDR2 as SQIVND (reference sequence). CDR3 in DNA: TGTGCCAGTAGGAGCCGGGGGACAGGATATTCTAATTCTTACAATGAGCAGTTCTTC. This encodes CASRSRGTGYSNSYNEQFF.

The V call is TRBV9, the J call TRBJ2-7; TRBD2 matches at 11 bases. Losses at the gene ends were 0 bases for V and 7 bases for J; bases not matched to a gene: 3. CDR3 length: 14 residues. Per germline, CDR1 SGDLS and CDR2 YYNGEE. CDR3 sequence: CASSVDLAGGEQYF. The DNA of the CDR3 is TGTGCCAGCAGCGTAGATCTAGCGGGGGGAGAGCAGTACTTC.

This clone showed up just a few times. J is TRBJ2-1 and V is TRBV9; 10 bases fit TRBD2. CDR3 length: 16 amino acids. V shed 0 bases, J shed 5 bases, and the junction held 5 bases outside the gene matches. From germline, CDR1 is SGDLS and CDR2 YYNGEE. CDR3 in DNA: TGTGCCAGCAGCGTAGGCAGCGGGAGGGTTAACAATGAGCAGTTCTTC. This sequence encodes CASSVGSGRVNNEQFF.